This T cell receptor beta chain derives from a study of OX40 agonist ivuxolimab in advanced cancers. Measured with immunoSEQ multiplex PCR; TCRdb has only the in-frame clones, and not every one. Here the sample spans 65,000 to 85,000 clones, around 90% being singletons. Study outcomes and limitations: Part of the nonresponder group also had normalized T-cell clonal expansion that was low.

Baseline, cycle 4 day 1, and cycle 7 day 1 were the blood sampling points. As for this clone: Its antigen is not known.

CDR3 length: 13 amino acids. The clonotype was recovered from an adult with an advanced solid tumor such as melanoma, head and neck, liver or kidney cancer. The gene calls are TRBV21-1 and TRBJ2-3; the listed D gene, TRBD1, was not tested against the DNA. TRBV21-1 is assigned pseudogene status. This specimen consisted of CD4+ or CD8+ T cells sorted from blood, obtained in a trial of the OX40 agonist ivuxolimab. Here the CDR3 reads CASRGHYTDTQYF. In DNA, the CDR3 is TGTGCCAGCAGGGGACACTACACAGATACGCAGTATTTT.